This T cell receptor beta chain stems from a study of blood T cell repertoires in COVID-19 (dated by TCRdb to about 2020). Broadly, across the study: Samples covering the acute and convalescent phases of COVID-19 were provided by collaborators in the United States, Italy and Spain. The prospective study material was composed of cDNA or gDNA derived from T cells, B-cell-depleted T cells, or PBMCs. Subjects who had been exposed to COVID-19, were actively infected with it, or had recovered from it provided the deeply sampled blood TCRbeta repertoires that made up the dataset. A freely available public database, intended as a resource for researchers studying the immune response to SARS-CoV-2, is where the repertoires were released. The samples were drawn from the first 160 participants of the ongoing ImmuneRACE study and from over a thousand subjects provided by 6 global collaborators. The sample metadata nearly always contained a de-identified subject ID, COVID-19 status, age in years and sex. Where HLA class I and class II types were available, the types were taken from metadata supplied by the sample provider, not from assay-based typing.

In Seattle, one collaborating source enrolled patients while the infection was active and tracked those patients longitudinally over the course of disease. The collaborating institutions used their own protocols to collect whole blood in K2EDTA tubes. For TCRbeta analysis, collaborators shipped samples as frozen whole blood, isolated PBMCs, or DNA extracted from either of those sample types. Counted from cysteine to phenylalanine, this CDR3 has 14 amino acids. The entry retains the CDR3 DNA only, 42 bases that are in frame from base 1. Trimming costs V 2 bases and J 3 bases, and their ends lie 8 bases apart. From the germline V gene (reference sequence), CDR1 is LNHDA and CDR2 is SQIVND. General conclusions and limits of the study: How much clinical and demographic metadata was included differed by source and by participant, and the metadata was provided uncurated.

TCRbeta CDR3 regions were amplified from genomic DNA using the immunoSEQ Assay, a bias-controlled multiplex PCR. In the source study's methods: Within the assay, amplification of reference gene primers was used to estimate how many nucleated cells each sample contained. To quantify the absolute abundance of each unique TCRbeta CDR3 rearrangement, sequence reads were collapsed and filtered. For each sample, productive Simpson clonality was calculated as the square root of Simpson's diversity index across productive rearrangements. The source is immuneACCESS, and TCRdb retained only in-frame sequences with V and J called. Part of the clones is not carried over; for the studies checked, unresolved V genes explain less than half of this, and the remainder is unexplained. That table supplies the V and J calls and clone size; D and trimming were determined from the DNA. This sample is represented by approximately 200,000 clones; 70% to 80% of them were singletons. The ten largest clonotypes hold roughly 5.7% of the sample.

Notes on this clone: Its antigen is still unknown. Base quality data are lacking; no much larger clone is found one base away.

In this chain, TRBV19 is recombined with TRBJ1-5; the D gene remains uncertain. What was sequenced was peripheral blood. The sequence was obtained from a woman aged 40 to 50 with COVID-19, enrolled during active disease. The DNA sequence reads TGTGCCAGTAGTATACAACAGAACAATCAGCCCCAGCATTTT. Translated, this gives CASSIQQNNQPQHF.